This T cell receptor beta chain was identified in a study of T cell repertoires in cytomegalovirus infection. About this clonotype: Its specificity is unknown.

Study results and limitations: HLA-C-restricted TCR beta clonotypes specific for CMV led the ex vivo response. Using cumulative public TCR beta family frequency, the authors identified those who carried CMV together with the relevant HLA.

This CDR3 spans 12 amino acids. V lost 5 bases and J 9 bases, leaving 12 bases between the germline ends. TCRdb reprocessed the reads with MiXCR, giving one entry per CDR3 protein. Of around 310,000 distinct CDR3 sequences listed, almost 30% are singletons. The sequences come from cultured PBMCs, collected from culture after CMV antigen stimulation. V gene TRBV12-3 or TRBV12-4 combines with J gene TRBJ2-3; D is unclear. This TCR derives from a human donor in good health (CMV status not recorded). Some clones in this sample may be carry-over from other donors' samples. As DNA, the CDR3 is TGTGCCAGCAGTCGCAGCCGTTCAACGCAGTATTTT. The encoded protein is CASSRSRSTQYF.